The 14 T cell receptor beta chains below were found in one sample sequenced in a study of regulatory T cells in long-lasting Graves disease. Construction of the TCR beta libraries employed iRepertoire HTBI primers in conjunction with Arm-PCR of CDR3 regions. TCRdb passed the multiplex PCR reads through MiXCR, listing each CDR3 protein once. Among about 470,000 distinct CDR3 sequences, around 15% were seen once, and the ten largest hold about 12%. Time point described: newly diagnosed GD, antithyroid drugs for less than 3 months. The TCR library was made from RNA extracted from PBMCs. These same records also appear under a second study, on T cells in Graves' hyperthyroidism and ophthalmopathy.

The specimen comprised peripheral blood mononuclear cells (PBMCs), sampled at new diagnosis, from a patient treated with antithyroid drugs. Source of these receptors: a man aged 35-49 years with Graves disease.

This chain connects TRBV20-1 to TRBJ1-2; D is uncertain. Trimming cost V 4 bases and J 8 bases, with 14 bases left between them. The germline V gene encodes CDR1 DFQATT and CDR2 SNEGSKA (reference sequence). This CDR3 has 12 residues. Here the CDR3 reads CSAKPGQGGYTF. CDR3 sequence (DNA): TGCAGTGCTAAGCCGGGCCAAGGAGGCTACACCTTC.

Many counts were recorded for this clonotype. The V call is TRBV20-1, the J call TRBJ2-5; perhaps TRBD2 as D (5 bases). This CDR3 region has 13 residues. Trimming pared 2 bases from V and 5 bases from J, leaving 12 bases between. Looked up from germline, CDR1 is DFQATT and CDR2 is SNEGSKA (reference sequence). CDR3 sequence reads: CSARNSWEETQYF. The CDR3 DNA sequence: TGCAGTGCTAGAAATAGCTGGGAGGAGACCCAGTACTTC.

The gene calls are TRBV24-1 and TRBJ2-1; TRBD2 matches 9 bases. This CDR3 contains 17 residues. V was clipped by 2 bases and J by 4 bases; unmatched bases: 8. CDR1 is KGHDR, CDR2 SFDVKD, per germline. The CDR3 region is CATSDSSGTTPYNEQFF. The CDR3, as DNA: TGTGCCACCAGTGATTCTAGCGGGACGACCCCATACAATGAGCAGTTCTTC.

This clonotype was counted a few times. The chain uses TRBV9 and TRBJ2-7; the D is unclear. CDR3 length: 15 residues. The germline V gene has CDR1 SGDLS and CDR2 YYNGEE. Trimming removed 4 bases from V and 2 bases from J, with 16 bases in between. CDR3 DNA: TGTGCCAGCAGCACGAGCGCTAGTGACACCTACGAGCAGTACTTC. It codes for CASSTSASDTYEQYF.

This clonotype was counted many times. The chain combines TRBV5-1 with TRBJ2-7, with 11 bases identical to TRBD1. Germline CDR1 is SGHRS and CDR2 is YFSETQ. The CDR3 runs 15 residues. The junction had 7 bases not matched to a gene; V was cut back by 4 bases and J by 4 bases. CDR3 sequence: CASSPRTGGDYEQYF. In DNA form, the CDR3 reads TGCGCCAGCAGCCCGCGGACAGGGGGCGATTACGAGCAGTACTTC.

This clonotype was found a few times. The chain carries TRBV29-1 and TRBJ2-1; the D is unclear. The length of the CDR3 is 13 residues. Germline V lookup: CDR1 SQVTM, CDR2 ANQGSEA. Trimming took off 8 bases at V and 4 bases at J, with 15 bases between the two ends. CDR3 sequence reads: CSSAWSAYNEQFF. CDR3 sequence (DNA): TGCAGCTCTGCGTGGAGCGCTTACAATGAGCAGTTCTTC.

This clonotype was seen at least ten times. The chain combines TRBV18 with TRBJ2-3; D unresolved. The CDR3 totals 13 residues. Germline V CDR1 and CDR2: KGHSH, LQKENI. Deletions cut 3 bases from V and 3 bases from J, with 7 bases between. The CDR3 nucleotides read TGTGCCAGCTCACCCCGACCGACAGATACGCAGTATTTT. Protein sequence: CASSPRPTDTQYF. The full variable domain, rest sourced from reference TRBV18 and TRBJ2-3, is NAGVMQNPRHLVRRRGQEARLRCSPMKGHSHVYWYRQLPEEGLKFMVYLQKENIIDESGMPKERFSAEFPKEGPSILRIQQVVRGDSAAYFCASSPRPTDTQYFGPGTRLTVL.

This clonotype was recorded at least ten times. This chain joins TRBV20-1 and TRBJ2-4, with no clear D. V was shortened by 5 bases and J by 0 bases, with 8 bases between the two germline ends. Germline assignment: CDR1 DFQATT and CDR2 SNEGSKA (reference sequence). The CDR3 runs to 13 residues. Here the CDR3 reads CSAETIAKNIQYF. DNA of the CDR3: TGCAGTGCTGAAACTATAGCCAAAAACATTCAGTACTTC.

The chain links TRBV7-2 to TRBJ2-1; D not resolved. This CDR3 is built from 12 residues. CDR1 and CDR2 (germline): SGHTA, FQGNSA. The germline V and J ends were trimmed by 5 bases and 8 bases, with 10 bases remaining between them. The CDR3 nucleotides read TGTGCCAGCAGCCCCCCAGGCGATGAGCAGTTCTTC. Amino acids: CASSPPGDEQFF.

This clonotype appeared many times. The rearrangement joins TRBV20-1 to TRBJ2-3; D is ambiguous. This CDR3 contains 14 residues. Between the trimmed V and J ends, which lost 0 bases and 1 base, there was a span of 8 bases. The germline V gene encodes CDR1 DFQATT and CDR2 SNEGSKA (reference sequence). The CDR3 DNA reads as TGCAGTGCTAGAGATCGAGCTGGCACAGATACGCAGTATTTT. Its translation is CSARDRAGTDTQYF.

Ten or more counts support this clonotype. The V call is TRBV20-1, the J call TRBJ2-3; maybe TRBD1 (5 bases). Between the trimmed V and J ends, which lost 0 bases and 0 bases, there was a span of 13 bases. Germline V gene data show CDR1 as DFQATT and CDR2 as SNEGSKA (reference sequence). The CDR3 sequence is 16 residues long. CDR3 DNA: TGCAGTGCTAGAGATGTCGCAGGGATTAGCACAGATACGCAGTATTTT. This translates into CSARDVAGISTDTQYF.

This clonotype was seen repeatedly, ten times or more. The chain has TRBV2 and TRBJ2-3; 15 bases map to TRBD2. J lost 4 bases, V lost 10 bases, and 6 bases had no gene match. This CDR3 comprises 15 residues. Looked up from germline, CDR1 is SNHLY and CDR2 is FYNNEI. Here the CDR3 reads CATGTSGRLADTQYF. CDR3 nucleotide sequence: TGTGCCACCGGGACTAGCGGGAGGTTGGCAGATACGCAGTATTTT.

This clonotype was detected ten times or more. The chain joins TRBV6-2 or TRBV6-3 to TRBJ2-1, with 8 bases identical to TRBD2. CDR3 length: 12 amino acids. Germline CDR1 is MNHEY and CDR2 is SVGEGT. J was trimmed by 9 bases and V by 5 bases; bases with no gene match: 3. CDR3 DNA sequence: TGTGCCAGCAGTCGCCGGGGGGGTGAGCAGTTCTTC. Translation gives CASSRRGGEQFF.

This clonotype has more than one count but fewer than ten. This chain joins TRBV6-2 or TRBV6-3 and TRBJ2-7; TRBD1 agrees at 10 bases. The CDR3 is made up of 15 amino acids. Germline V gives CDR1 MNHEY, CDR2 SVGEGT. Trimming removed 5 bases from V and 1 base from J; junction bases left unmatched: 5. CDR3 amino acids: CASSERTGGSYEQYF. The CDR3 region has the DNA TGTGCCAGCAGTGAAAGGACAGGGGGGTCCTACGAGCAGTACTTC.